This T cell receptor (beta chain) was captured in a study of blood T cell repertoires in COVID-19. Original handling: Counts of nucleated cells, estimated from reference gene primer amplification, were obtained. TCRdb's copy holds only in-frame clones and misses some; the assay was immunoSEQ multiplex PCR. V and J calls and clone size follow that table, whereas D and trimming were derived from the DNA. The sample has roughly 230,000 clones, 89% seen once. The V end was cut by 0 bases, the J end by 3 bases, with 15 bases between. Per germline, CDR1 MGHRA and CDR2 YSYEKL. The CDR3 spans 17 residues. This receptor was taken from a woman between 40 and 55 years old who had recovered from COVID-19. V usage is TRBV4-1 and J usage is TRBJ1-5; the D gene is possibly TRBD1 (5 bases). Sequencing was performed on peripheral blood. CDR3 sequence reads: CASSQEVGGGLNQPQHF. In nucleotides, the CDR3 is TGCGCCAGCAGCCAAGAAGTGGGGGGAGGGCTCAATCAGCCCCAGCATTTT.